Listed below are T cell receptor beta chains from one sample, sequenced in a study of blood T cell repertoires in COVID-19. Profiling relied on immunoSEQ multiplex PCR, and the TCRdb table lists in-frame clones only, not all of them. Among about 200,000 clones, over 85% were seen once, and the ten largest hold roughly 4%. Sequencing used PBMCs or T cells enriched from blood (not recorded which). The receptors stem from a woman under 40 with acute COVID-19. CDR3s include the opening cysteine and the closing phenylalanine or tryptophan. Each record gives: J gene, D gene, clone size, CDR3 length, V gene, CDR3 protein, CDR3 DNA. A D gene is named only where the DNA matches it firmly. Clone size, where shown, is once, few, many, or a class for clones that have expanded.

TRBJ2-6 | . | . | 15 | TRBV6-5 | CASSLGGSGANVLTF | TGTGCCAGCAGTCTCGGGGGCTCTGGGGCCAACGTCCTGACTTTC
TRBJ2-1 | TRBD1 | . | 14 | TRBV5-1 | CASSGGTGNNEQFF | TGCGCCAGCAGCGGGGGGACAGGGAACAATGAGCAGTTCTTC
TRBJ1-1 | TRBD1 | . | 13 | TRBV12-3/TRBV12-4 | CASTIDRGAEAFF | TGTGCCAGCACCATCGACAGGGGCGCTGAAGCTTTCTTT
TRBJ1-5 | . | . | 14 | TRBV7-9 | CASSLNAGNQPQHF | TGTGCCAGCAGCCTCAATGCAGGCAATCAGCCCCAGCATTTT
TRBJ1-5 | . | . | 15 | TRBV5-8 | CASSLGGQRNQPQHF | TGTGCCAGCAGCTTGGGGGGGCAGCGCAATCAGCCCCAGCATTTT
TRBJ2-1 | . | . | 12 | TRBV10-1 | CASSRGSSEQFF | TGCGCCAGCAGCCGTGGGAGCAGTGAGCAGTTCTTC
TRBJ2-5 | . | . | 14 | TRBV27 | CASSLAGRQETQYF | TGTGCCAGCAGTTTGGCGGGCAGACAAGAGACCCAGTACTTC
TRBJ2-3 | . | . | 14 | TRBV30 | CAWSEGITTDTQYF | TGTGCCTGGAGTGAGGGGATTACCACAGATACGCAGTATTTT
TRBJ1-1 | . | . | 13 | TRBV18 | CASSEGQNTEAFF | TGTGCCAGCTCCGAAGGACAGAACACTGAAGCTTTCTTT
TRBJ1-4 | TRBD1 | . | 12 | TRBV28 | CASSLQGGKLFF | TGTGCCAGCAGTTTACAGGGGGGAAAACTGTTTTTT
TRBJ1-3 | . | . | 13 | TRBV2 | CASSSDRGNTIYF | TGTGCCAGCAGTAGCGACAGGGGAAACACCATATATTTT
TRBJ2-5 | TRBD2 | . | 15 | TRBV27 | CASSYTSGDRETQYF | TGTGCCAGCAGTTACACTAGCGGGGATCGAGAGACCCAGTACTTC
TRBJ2-2 | . | few | 15 | TRBV5-1 | CASSFGGGDTGELFF | TGCGCCAGCAGCTTCGGAGGAGGGGACACCGGGGAGCTGTTTTTT
TRBJ2-7 | TRBD1 | . | 15 | TRBV11-2 | CASSPPGTGPYEQYF | TGTGCCAGCAGCCCCCCCGGGACAGGGCCCTACGAGCAGTACTTC
TRBJ1-1 | . | . | 14 | TRBV7-8 | CASSPWTENTEAFF | TGTGCCAGCAGCCCCTGGACTGAAAACACTGAAGCTTTCTTT
TRBJ1-1 | . | few | 18 | TRBV7-8 | CASSLWGSGVEISAEAFF | TGTGCCAGCAGCTTATGGGGGTCGGGGGTGGAGATTAGCGCTGAAGCTTTCTTT
TRBJ1-6 | TRBD1 | . | 16 | TRBV6-1 | CASSDETGGARSPLHF | TGTGCCAGCAGTGACGAGACAGGGGGGGCGAGATCACCCCTCCACTTT
TRBJ2-1 | TRBD2 | once | 16 | TRBV7-9 | CASSSTRGGLYNEQFF | TGTGCCAGCAGCTCGACCCGGGGGGGCCTCTACAATGAGCAGTTCTTC
TRBJ1-5 | . | . | 14 | TRBV6-5 | CASTGTRDSQPQHF | TGTGCCAGCACCGGGACAAGAGATAGTCAGCCCCAGCATTTT
TRBJ2-2 | . | few | 14 | TRBV4-3 | CASSQDRGTGELFF | TGCGCCAGCAGCCAAGACAGGGGCACCGGGGAGCTGTTTTTT
TRBJ2-2 | . | . | 15 | TRBV27 | CASSLSALNTGELFF | TGTGCCAGCAGTTTATCAGCTTTGAACACCGGGGAGCTGTTTTTT
TRBJ2-5 | TRBD2 | . | 17 | TRBV24-1 | CATSDPGTSGSQETQYF | TGTGCCACCAGTGACCCCGGGACTAGCGGGAGTCAAGAGACCCAGTACTTC
TRBJ2-3 | TRBD2 | . | 15 | TRBV6-4 | CASSVTSGGTDTQYF | TGTGCCAGCAGTGTGACTAGCGGGGGCACAGATACGCAGTATTTT
TRBJ2-7 | . | few | 16 | TRBV4-3 | CASSQDHPLQDYEQYF | TGCGCCAGCAGCCAAGATCACCCCCTCCAGGACTACGAGCAGTACTTC
TRBJ2-1 | . | once | 16 | TRBV9 | CASSFGGESSYNEQFF | TGTGCCAGCAGCTTCGGGGGTGAGAGCTCCTACAATGAGCAGTTCTTC
TRBJ1-4 | . | . | 15 | TRBV6-5 | CANSDSDNFLGKLFF | TGTGCCAACAGTGACTCAGACAACTTTCTTGGAAAACTGTTTTTT
TRBJ2-3 | . | . | 15 | TRBV14 | CASSPFGGWTDTQYF | TGTGCCAGCAGCCCCTTTGGGGGCTGGACAGATACGCAGTATTTT
TRBJ1-1 | . | . | 15 | TRBV4-1 | CASSFWSGMNTEAFF | TGCGCCAGCAGCTTCTGGTCGGGGATGAACACTGAAGCTTTCTTT